The 16 T cell receptor beta chains reported below all come from one sample, sequenced in a study of T cells after yellow fever vaccination. TCRdb analysed the 5' RACE reads with MiXCR anew, one entry per CDR3 protein. The profile shows under 600,000 distinct CDR3 sequences, approximately 12% of them singletons. This material consisted of PBMCs, taken on the day of the yellow fever booster vaccination. These receptor sequences come from a man younger than 40 who received the YFV17D yellow fever vaccine.

The chain uses TRBV7-9 and TRBJ2-3, with no clear D. CDR3 length: 17 amino acids. Germline V gene data show CDR1 as SEHNR and CDR2 as FQNEAQ (reference sequence). With 5 bases removed from V and 0 bases from J, the gap between germline ends came to 18 bases. The CDR3 here is CASSRVGGGSSTDTQYF. CDR3 coding DNA: TGTGCCAGCAGCCGGGTTGGTGGCGGAAGTAGCACAGATACGCAGTATTTT.

This clonotype was detected only a few times. The V call is TRBV20-1, the J call TRBJ2-5; D is uncertain. The CDR3 loop spans 14 amino acids. Germline lookup yields CDR1 DFQATT and CDR2 SNEGSKA (reference sequence). Trimming pared 2 bases from V and 4 bases from J, leaving 14 bases between. The CDR3 loop reads CSARSDQPRETQYF. DNA of the CDR3: TGCAGTGCTAGATCCGACCAACCGAGAGAGACCCAGTACTTC.

This clonotype was observed a handful of times. This chain connects TRBV24-1 to TRBJ2-1; D gene uncertain. The CDR3 loop spans 12 amino acids. The germline CDR1 and CDR2 sequences are KGHDR and SFDVKD. V was pared by 1 base and J by 6 bases, with 3 bases between. Written as DNA, the CDR3 is TGTGCCACCAGTGATTTTGGCAATGAGCAGTTCTTC. Amino acids: CATSDFGNEQFF.

The J gene is TRBJ2-5, the V gene TRBV12-3 or TRBV12-4; tentative D call: TRBD1 (6 bases). V was clipped by 1 base and J by 4 bases, with 13 bases between them. CDR3 size: 15 residues. CDR3 coding DNA: TGTGCCAGCAGTTTAGTCAGTGGGGGCGCAGAGACCCAGTACTTC. This codes for CASSLVSGGAETQYF.

This clonotype has only a few counts. The CDR3 here is CASSLGGTRLPNEQFF. CDR3 DNA sequence: TGTGCCAGCAGCTTAGGGGGGACAAGACTACCCAATGAGCAGTTCTTC. The V and J genes are TRBV7-2 and TRBJ2-1; maybe TRBD1 (6 bases). The length of the CDR3 is 16 residues. Germline V lookup: CDR1 SGHTA, CDR2 FQGNSA. V was trimmed by 1 base and J by 6 bases, leaving 16 bases between them.

This clonotype was seen a handful of times. The V and J genes are TRBV6-1 and TRBJ2-7, with 10 nucleotides matching TRBD1. The germline V gene encodes CDR1 MNHNS and CDR2 SASEGT. The ends lost 6 bases at V and 2 bases at J; junction bases unmatched: 7. The CDR3 length is 15 residues. The CDR3 DNA sequence: TGTGCCAGCAGGTTCCGGGACAGGGGTCCCTACGAGCAGTACTTC. Its protein is CASRFRDRGPYEQYF.

CDR3 sequence: CSASASGLKEQYF. In DNA form, the CDR3 reads TGCAGTGCCAGCGCGAGCGGGCTGAAGGAGCAGTACTTC. J is TRBJ2-7 and V is TRBV20-1; D may be TRBD2 (6 bases). CDR3 size: 13 residues. Germline V CDR1 and CDR2: DFQATT, SNEGSKA (reference sequence). V lost 6 bases, J lost 7 bases, and 19 bases lay in between.

This clonotype has only a few counts. This chain connects TRBV5-6 to TRBJ2-7; 13 bases are shared with TRBD2. Per the germline V gene, CDR1 is SGHDT and CDR2 is YYEEEE. The CDR3 totals 15 residues. V was clipped by 4 bases and J by 7 bases; unmatched bases: 8. CDR3 region: CASSRRLAGGGEQYF. CDR3 sequence (DNA): TGTGCCAGCAGCCGGAGACTAGCGGGAGGCGGGGAGCAGTACTTC.

The V and J genes are TRBV19 and TRBJ2-6; 8 nucleotides match TRBD1. The V gene's germline CDR1 is LNHDA and CDR2 SQIVND (reference sequence). The CDR3 covers 18 residues. V shed 3 bases, J shed 0 bases, and the junction held 7 bases outside the gene matches. The CDR3 loop is CASSIRPDRVSGANVLTF. The CDR3 nucleotides read TGTGCCAGTAGTATCCGCCCGGACAGGGTCTCTGGGGCCAACGTCCTGACTTTC.

This clonotype was seen a few times. This chain connects TRBV7-9 to TRBJ2-5, with 10 nucleotides matching TRBD1. There are 15 residues in the CDR3. Unmatched junction bases numbered 1, after V lost 2 bases and J lost 1 base. The germline V gene has CDR1 SEHNR and CDR2 FQNEAQ (reference sequence). The CDR3 here is CASSLRTGGQETQYF. The CDR3 DNA reads as TGTGCCAGCAGCTTACGGACAGGGGGCCAAGAGACCCAGTACTTC.

There are a few counts of this clonotype. The gene calls are TRBV7-9 and TRBJ2-1; a weak D match, TRBD2 (6 bases). The CDR3 is 15 residues long. Germline CDR1 SEHNR, CDR2 FQNEAQ (reference sequence). Trimming took 1 base from V and 7 from J, leaving 14 bases between them. The CDR3 DNA reads TGTGCCAGCAGCTTAGAGGTGTTGGGGGGAAATGAGCAGTTCTTC. As protein: CASSLEVLGGNEQFF. The variable domain in full, with the rest retrieved from reference TRBV7-9 and TRBJ2-1, is DTGVSQNPRHKITKRGQNVTFRCDPISEHNRLYWYRQTLGQGPEFLTYFQNEAQLEKSRLLSDRFSAERPKGSFSTLEIQRTEQGDSAMYLCASSLEVLGGNEQFFGPGTRLTVL.

This rearrangement joins TRBV18 to TRBJ2-1; the match to TRBD2 covers 8 bases. Germline values: CDR1 KGHSH, CDR2 LQKENI. The V gene end was trimmed by 4 bases and the J gene end by 2 bases; junction bases not matched to a gene: 4. The CDR3 runs to 15 residues. DNA for the CDR3: TGTGCCAGCTCACAACTAGCGGTGACCTACAATGAGCAGTTCTTC. Amino acid sequence: CASSQLAVTYNEQFF.

The genes are TRBV20-1 and TRBJ2-3; a possible D gene is TRBD1 (5 bases). In germline, CDR1 is DFQATT, CDR2 SNEGSKA (reference sequence). Trimming cost V 7 bases and J 4 bases, with 15 bases left between them. The CDR3 covers 13 residues. Written as DNA, the CDR3 is TGCAGTGTCAAACAGGACAACGCAGATACGCAGTATTTT. It encodes CSVKQDNADTQYF.

This clonotype was found a few times. The chain couples TRBV5-1 to TRBJ2-1, with 9 bases fitting TRBD2. The trim removed 0 bases at V and 4 bases at J, leaving 5 bases unmatched. The CDR3 has 16 amino acids. Germline V gene sequence: CDR1 SGHRS, CDR2 YFSETQ. CDR3 in amino acids: CASSLVAGVGYNEQFF. CDR3 sequence (DNA): TGCGCCAGCAGCTTGGTAGCGGGAGTGGGTTACAATGAGCAGTTCTTC.

The genes are TRBV13 and TRBJ2-1; 7 bases agree with TRBD1. With V trimmed by 5 bases and J by 3 bases, 4 bases remained unmatched. Germline CDR1 and CDR2: PRHDT and FYEKMQ (reference sequence). There are 14 residues in the CDR3. The CDR3 sequence: CASSLPGGYNEQFF. The CDR3 coding sequence is TGTGCCAGCAGCCTCCCAGGGGGCTACAATGAGCAGTTCTTC.

CDR3 sequence (DNA): TGTGCCAGCAGTTTAGCTAGCCGACACAATGAGCAGTTCTTC. Its translation: CASSLASRHNEQFF. The chain links TRBV12-3 or TRBV12-4 to TRBJ2-1, with D uncertain. The CDR3 consists of 14 residues. V was shortened by 0 bases and J by 5 bases, with 8 bases between the two germline ends.